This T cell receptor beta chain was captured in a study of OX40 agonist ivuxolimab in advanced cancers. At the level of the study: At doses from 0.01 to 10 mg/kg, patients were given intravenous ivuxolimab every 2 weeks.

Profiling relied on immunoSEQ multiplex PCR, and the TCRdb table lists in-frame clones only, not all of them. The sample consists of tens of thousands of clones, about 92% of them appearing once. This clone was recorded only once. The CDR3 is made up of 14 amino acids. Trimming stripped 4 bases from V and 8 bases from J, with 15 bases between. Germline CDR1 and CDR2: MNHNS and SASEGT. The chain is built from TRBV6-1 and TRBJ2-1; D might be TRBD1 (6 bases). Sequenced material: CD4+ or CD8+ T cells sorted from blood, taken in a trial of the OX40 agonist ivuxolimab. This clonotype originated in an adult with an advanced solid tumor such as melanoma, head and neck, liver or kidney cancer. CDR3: CASSGPLGADEQFF. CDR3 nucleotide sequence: TGTGCCAGCAGTGGCCCTTTGGGGGCGGATGAGCAGTTCTTC.